Included here is one T cell receptor (beta chain) sequence, with context. Sequencing used immunoSEQ multiplex PCR; TCRdb keeps in-frame clones, though not all of them. Of some 84,000 clones listed, around 90% are singletons. The CDR3 extends over 16 amino acids. Germline V lookup: CDR1 MNHNS, CDR2 SASEGT. Germline trimming cut 1 base from V and 0 bases from J; bases unmatched to any gene: 5. The data originate from a study of technical replicates of blood from a few donors. The specimen sequenced was T cells isolated from PBMCs. This sequence was found in a human donor in good health. The chain is built from TRBV6-1 and TRBJ2-7; 8 bases agree with TRBD2. CDR3 sequence: CASSEGLASISYEQYF. CDR3 nucleotides: TGTGCCAGCAGTGAAGGACTAGCGTCCATCTCCTACGAGCAGTACTTC.